A selection of T cell receptor beta chains follows, all from one sample in a study of technical replicates of blood from four donors. Sequencing used immunoSEQ multiplex PCR; TCRdb keeps in-frame clones, though not all of them. The sample yields 74,000 or so clones, about 93% seen once. The sequencing sample was made of T cells isolated from PBMCs. Source of these receptors: a human donor in good health. CDR3s include the opening cysteine and the closing phenylalanine or tryptophan. The D gene is left open where the match is weak. Rows may omit the clone size; those that give it use once, few, many or a size class.

D gene	V gene	clone size	J gene	CDR3 protein	CDR3 DNA
-	TRBV9	-	TRBJ2-7	CASSVRDPYEQYF	TGTGCCAGCAGCGTTCGGGATCCCTACGAGCAGTACTTC
TRBD2	TRBV7-3	-	TRBJ2-1	CASSLTGTSGYNEQFF	TGTGCCAGCAGCTTAACGGGGACTAGCGGGTACAATGAGCAGTTCTTC
-	TRBV14	-	TRBJ2-1	CASTNGVEQFF	TGTGCCAGCACCAACGGTGTTGAGCAGTTCTTC
-	TRBV15	-	TRBJ2-2	CATSRANNRGTGELFF	TGTGCCACCAGCAGAGCCAATAATAGGGGGACCGGGGAGCTGTTTTTT
TRBD2	TRBV15	-	TRBJ2-7	CATREGSGFYEQYF	TGTGCCACCAGGGAGGGTAGCGGGTTCTACGAGCAGTACTTC
TRBD1	TRBV5-1	-	TRBJ2-6	CASRDRASGANVLTF	TGCGCCAGTAGGGACAGGGCCTCTGGGGCCAACGTCCTGACTTTC
-	TRBV6-5	-	TRBJ2-2	CASTGQNTGELFF	TGTGCCAGCACAGGGCAGAACACCGGGGAGCTGTTTTTT
TRBD2	TRBV9	-	TRBJ2-3	CASSSRLAGRTDTQYF	TGTGCCAGCAGCTCTCGACTAGCGGGGCGTACAGATACGCAGTATTTT
-	TRBV6-5	-	TRBJ1-2	CASSFGPGVSGYTF	TGTGCCAGCAGTTTTGGGCCAGGGGTAAGCGGCTACACCTTC
TRBD2	TRBV7-2	-	TRBJ2-3	CASGMGLAGGPGDTQYF	TGTGCCAGCGGCATGGGACTAGCGGGAGGGCCGGGAGATACGCAGTATTTT
TRBD2	TRBV29-1	-	TRBJ2-7	CSVLGASGSYEQYF	TGCAGCGTTCTCGGGGCTAGCGGGTCCTACGAGCAGTACTTC
-	TRBV5-4	-	TRBJ2-3	CASSLGQGGDTQYF	TGTGCCAGCAGCTTGGGACAGGGAGGAGATACGCAGTATTTT
TRBD1	TRBV7-9	-	TRBJ2-5	CASSSAMDRADQYF	TGTGCCAGCAGCTCGGCAATGGACAGGGCTGACCAGTACTTC
TRBD1	TRBV4-2	-	TRBJ1-1	CASSQPGQGNTEAFF	TGTGCCAGCAGCCAGCCGGGACAGGGGAACACTGAAGCTTTCTTT
TRBD1	TRBV27	-	TRBJ1-1	CASSLGTGGDTEAFF	TGTGCCAGCAGTTTAGGGACAGGGGGTGACACTGAAGCTTTCTTT
TRBD2	TRBV28	-	TRBJ2-7	CASSLLRGLEDDEQYF	TGTGCCAGCAGTTTGCTTCGGGGACTAGAGGACGACGAGCAGTACTTC
-	TRBV11-2	-	TRBJ1-5	CASSPGGSGLNQPQHF	TGTGCCAGCAGCCCGGGCGGGTCGGGTCTGAATCAGCCCCAGCATTTT
-	TRBV28	-	TRBJ1-2	CASSLAGVFSYTF	TGTGCCAGCAGTTTAGCAGGTGTCTTTAGCTACACCTTC
-	TRBV2	-	TRBJ2-1	CARENRATYNEQFF	TGTGCCAGGGAAAACAGAGCCACCTACAATGAGCAGTTCTTC
TRBD1	TRBV10-3	-	TRBJ1-5	CAISESDRASNQPQHF	TGTGCCATCAGTGAGTCGGACAGGGCTAGCAATCAGCCCCAGCATTTT
-	TRBV27	-	TRBJ2-7	CASSLSGNDEQYF	TGTGCCAGCAGTTTATCCGGGAACGACGAGCAGTACTTC
-	TRBV15	-	TRBJ2-5	CATSRSTRERETQYF	TGTGCCACCAGCAGATCCACCCGGGAGCGAGAGACCCAGTACTTC
-	TRBV4-2	-	TRBJ1-1	CASSQGLEVLVAFF	TGTGCCAGCAGCCAAGGGCTAGAAGTGTTGGTAGCTTTCTTT
TRBD2	TRBV4-3	-	TRBJ2-5	CASSPSGGGPGETQYF	TGCGCCAGCAGCCCCTCGGGGGGAGGGCCGGGTGAGACCCAGTACTTC
TRBD1	TRBV4-2	-	TRBJ2-3	CASSQEGQGAPDTQYF	TGTGCCAGCAGCCAAGAGGGACAGGGGGCCCCAGATACGCAGTATTTT
-	TRBV7-9	-	TRBJ1-2	CASSLAQANYGYTF	TGTGCCAGCAGCTTAGCACAGGCGAACTATGGCTACACCTTC
-	TRBV18	-	TRBJ2-7	CASSLDSPYEQYF	TGTGCCAGCTCCCTCGACAGCCCTTACGAGCAGTACTTC
-	TRBV5-4	-	TRBJ2-7	CASSLAMGAHEQYF	TGTGCCAGCAGCTTGGCGATGGGGGCCCACGAGCAGTACTTC
TRBD2	TRBV29-1	once	TRBJ2-3	CSVERVAGGPSTDTQYF	TGCAGCGTTGAAAGGGTAGCGGGAGGGCCTAGCACAGATACGCAGTATTTT
-	TRBV4-1	-	TRBJ2-3	CASSQVPGGTDTQYF	TGCGCCAGCAGCCAAGTTCCAGGGGGGACAGATACGCAGTATTTT
TRBD1	TRBV6-1	-	TRBJ2-7	CASSEGQGISYEQYF	TGTGCCAGCAGTGAAGGACAGGGGATTAGCTACGAGCAGTACTTC
-	TRBV6-5	once	TRBJ1-3	CASSDRLSGNTIYF	TGTGCCAGCAGTGACAGGCTTTCTGGAAACACCATATATTTT
-	TRBV4-2	-	TRBJ1-3	CASSQEGAGNTIYF	TGTGCCAGCAGCCAAGAGGGGGCCGGGAACACCATATATTTT
TRBD1	TRBV5-1	-	TRBJ1-1	CASSLVGQGRTEAFF	TGCGCCAGCAGCTTGGTCGGACAGGGGAGGACTGAAGCTTTCTTT
-	TRBV6-5	-	TRBJ1-1	CASSSGVLGTEAFF	TGTGCCAGCAGTTCGGGGGTCCTCGGGACTGAAGCTTTCTTT
TRBD2	TRBV7-9	-	TRBJ2-5	CASSLVPGREGYQETQYF	TGTGCCAGCAGCTTGGTCCCAGGACGGGAGGGGTACCAAGAGACCCAGTACTTC
TRBD2	TRBV30	once	TRBJ2-1	CAWTGTSGLYGNEQFF	TGTGCCTGGACGGGGACTAGCGGACTCTACGGTAATGAGCAGTTCTTC
TRBD2	TRBV5-1	-	TRBJ2-7	CASSLTPLAEYEQYF	TGCGCCAGCAGCTTGACCCCCCTAGCGGAATACGAGCAGTACTTC
-	TRBV5-1	-	TRBJ2-1	CASSLRELYNEQFF	TGCGCCAGCAGCTTGCGGGAGCTGTACAATGAGCAGTTCTTC
TRBD1	TRBV7-6	-	TRBJ2-2	CASSQGQGAMGTGELFF	TGTGCCAGCAGCCAGGGACAGGGGGCAATGGGCACCGGGGAGCTGTTTTTT
TRBD2	TRBV29-1	-	TRBJ2-3	CSVGPAGVGTDTQYF	TGCAGCGTTGGTCCAGCGGGAGTAGGCACAGATACGCAGTATTTT
-	TRBV13	once	TRBJ1-2	CASSLGGTPGGYTF	TGTGCCAGCAGCTTGGGGGGGACTCCGGGTGGCTACACCTTC